The next 24 T cell receptor beta chains were all read from a single sample in a study of Graves' ophthalmopathy and Graves' hyperthyroidism. RNA transcripts were the source from which TCR beta CDR3 regions were amplified. First-round RT-PCR with HTBI primers preceded a second-round multiplex PCR. A single record per CDR3 protein comes from TCRdb applying MiXCR to the multiplex PCR reads. The table has about 220,000 distinct CDR3 sequences, 20% to 25% seen once; the top ten hold around 45%. The sample was peripheral blood. These receptors were taken from a woman aged 45-65 years with Graves' ophthalmopathy.

This clonotype was seen many times. V is TRBV12-3 or TRBV12-4 and J is TRBJ2-2, with TRBD1 identical over 10 bases. The CDR3 length is 17 residues. J gave up 6 bases and V 6 bases, and 13 bases lay outside the gene matches. The CDR3 coding sequence is TGTGCCAGCAGCCCAAACCTAGGCGGACAGGGGGCCGGGGAGCTGTTTTTT. Residues: CASSPNLGGQGAGELFF.

The gene calls are TRBV4-1 and TRBJ2-7, with 12 bases fitting TRBD2. The CDR3 sequence is 15 residues long. Looked up from germline, CDR1 is MGHRA and CDR2 is YSYEKL. V lost 3 bases, J lost 4 bases, and 4 bases stayed unmatched. CDR3 sequence: CASSHGLAGMYEQYF. In DNA form, the CDR3 reads TGCGCCAGCAGCCACGGACTAGCGGGAATGTACGAGCAGTACTTC.

As DNA, the CDR3 is TGCAGTGCTAGAGATCTGGGCGGGAGGTCCTACGAGCAGTACTTC. It codes for CSARDLGGRSYEQYF. V gene TRBV20-1 combines with J gene TRBJ2-7; TRBD2 matches at 8 bases. The CDR3 is 15 residues long. Losses at the gene ends were 0 bases for V and 1 base for J; bases not matched to a gene: 5. The germline V gene encodes CDR1 DFQATT and CDR2 SNEGSKA (reference sequence).

This clonotype occurred many times. J is TRBJ2-7 and V is TRBV20-1, with D perhaps matching TRBD2 (7 bases). V was shortened by 3 bases and J by 4 bases, with 22 bases between the two germline ends. The germline CDR1 and CDR2 sequences are DFQATT and SNEGSKA (reference sequence). CDR3 size: 16 residues. CDR3 in DNA: TGCAGTGCTAGGGGGGGCGGGGGCAATACCCGTTACGAGCAGTACTTC. It encodes CSARGGGGNTRYEQYF.

The gene calls are TRBV6-5 and TRBJ1-5; D remains unclear. V was clipped by 4 bases and J by 0 bases, with 7 bases between them. Germline assignment: CDR1 MNHEY and CDR2 SVGAGI. CDR3 length equals 14 residues. The CDR3 spells CASSSTTSNQPQHF. CDR3 DNA: TGTGCCAGCAGTTCCACCACTAGCAATCAGCCCCAGCATTTT.

This clonotype has a count of ten or more. CDR3 protein: CSANPGQGATYEQYF. CDR3 sequence (DNA): TGCAGTGCAAACCCGGGACAGGGGGCAACCTACGAGCAGTACTTC. This chain joins TRBV20-1 and TRBJ2-7; 12 nucleotides agree with TRBD1. There are 15 residues in the CDR3. V lost 6 bases, J lost 2 bases, and 8 bases stayed unmatched. The germline CDR1 and CDR2 sequences are DFQATT and SNEGSKA (reference sequence).

V usage is TRBV12-3 or TRBV12-4 and J usage is TRBJ2-2; TRBD1 or TRBD2 may be the D gene (7 bases each). The CDR3 contains 16 residues. V gave up 5 bases and J gave up 6 bases, with 19 bases separating them. The CDR3 DNA sequence: TGTGCCAGCAGTACAAGTCCACAGGGGAGGGCCGGGGAGCTGTTTTTT. This encodes CASSTSPQGRAGELFF.

This clonotype was seen many times. The genes are TRBV4-2 and TRBJ2-2; D is possibly TRBD2 (6 bases). Trimming left V 1 base short and J 0 bases short, with 15 bases between. Germline V CDR1 and CDR2: LGHNA, YNFKEQ. The length of the CDR3 is 18 residues. The CDR3 protein is CASSQVGVAESNTGELFF. As DNA, the CDR3 is TGTGCCAGCAGCCAAGTCGGTGTAGCGGAATCGAACACCGGGGAGCTGTTTTTT.

This clonotype was detected a few times. The V call is TRBV6-1, the J call TRBJ2-6, with 8 bases fitting TRBD1. This CDR3 is 16 amino acids long. The ends lost 2 bases at V and 0 bases at J; junction bases unmatched: 0. The V gene's germline CDR1 is MNHNS and CDR2 SASEGT. The CDR3 sequence: CASSETGGSGANVLTF. DNA for the CDR3: TGTGCCAGCAGTGAAACAGGGGGCTCTGGGGCCAACGTCCTGACTTTC.

The chain uses TRBV15 and TRBJ1-5; the D is unclear. The CDR3 consists of 14 residues. Per the germline V gene, CDR1 is LNHNV and CDR2 is YYDKDF (reference sequence). With 0 bases removed from V and 4 bases from J, the gap between germline ends came to 7 bases. The CDR3 nucleotides are TGTGCCACCAGCAGAGATCTAGGGAATCAGCCCCAGCATTTT. Translating gives CATSRDLGNQPQHF.

This clonotype was found many times. The chain recombines TRBV27 with TRBJ1-5; D gene ambiguous. Germline CDR1 and CDR2: MNHEY and SMNVEV (reference sequence). V lost 9 bases to trimming and J lost 2 bases, with 11 bases between them. The CDR3 spans 13 residues. In nucleotides, the CDR3 is TGTGCCAGAACCCCTTCGGGCAATCAGCCCCAGCATTTT. Protein product: CARTPSGNQPQHF.

This chain joins TRBV28 and TRBJ2-7, with 7 bases lining up with TRBD2. V dropped 7 bases and J dropped 0; count of bases not matched to a gene: 12. The CDR3 consists of 16 residues. Per germline, CDR1 MDHEN and CDR2 SYDVKM. The DNA of the CDR3 is TGTGCCAGCAAAAGGACCCCGGGACTATACTCCTACGAGCAGTACTTC. Translating it yields CASKRTPGLYSYEQYF.

The chain recombines TRBV30 with TRBJ2-2; D is possibly TRBD2 (5 bases). The CDR3 contains 12 residues. The ends were cut back, 4 bases at V and 5 bases at J, with 8 bases in the middle. The germline V gene has CDR1 GTSNPN and CDR2 SVGIG (reference sequence). The CDR3 coding sequence is TGTGCCTGGAAAGGACTGACCGGGGAGCTGTTTTTT. Translated, it gives CAWKGLTGELFF.

This clonotype was found many times. The chain joins TRBV20-1 to TRBJ1-3; D ambiguous. The germline V and J ends were trimmed by 6 bases and 4 bases, with 13 bases remaining between them. From germline, CDR1 is DFQATT and CDR2 SNEGSKA (reference sequence). The CDR3 sequence is 13 residues long. CDR3 DNA: TGCAGTGCCTGGCGGGATTCAGGAAACACCATATATTTT. Its protein is CSAWRDSGNTIYF.

In this sample, this clonotype turned up many times. The V call is TRBV9, the J call TRBJ1-1, with a possible D match to TRBD1 (5 bases). The CDR3 is 12 residues long. The germline V gene has CDR1 SGDLS and CDR2 YYNGEE. Trimming removed 3 bases from V and 10 bases from J, with 13 bases in between. The CDR3 bases are TGTGCCAGCAGCGGGGAGGGGCTGGGAGCTTTCTTT. The encoded protein is CASSGEGLGAFF.

This clonotype has ten or more counts. The gene calls are TRBV5-4 and TRBJ1-1; D remains unclear. The CDR3 is made up of 13 amino acids. Germline assignment: CDR1 SGHNT and CDR2 YYREEE (reference sequence). The V end was cut by 2 bases, the J end by 2 bases, with 7 bases between. The CDR3 loop reads CASSLHTNTEAFF. The CDR3 DNA reads TGTGCCAGCAGCTTACACACCAACACTGAAGCTTTCTTT.

The chain has TRBV5-6 and TRBJ2-1; 14 bases are a match to TRBD2. The CDR3 contains 19 residues. From germline, CDR1 is SGHDT and CDR2 YYEEEE. V lost 0 bases, J lost 2 bases, and 7 bases stayed unmatched. The DNA of the CDR3 is TGTGCCAGCAGCTTGGCCATAGGACTAGCGGGGGGAACCTACAATGAGCAGTTCTTC. Translating it yields CASSLAIGLAGGTYNEQFF.

This chain connects TRBV29-1 to TRBJ1-1; no reliable D call. CDR3 length: 13 residues. Trimming pared 6 bases from V and 1 base from J, leaving 12 bases between. Per the germline V gene, CDR1 is SQVTM and CDR2 is ANQGSEA. Here the CDR3 DNA reads TGCAGCGTGGTTCGTGGTTCGAACACTGAAGCTTTCTTT. It is translated as CSVVRGSNTEAFF.

The chain links TRBV7-8 to TRBJ2-5; maybe TRBD2 (5 bases). V lost 1 base to trimming and J lost 1 base, with 10 bases between them. Per germline, CDR1 SGHVS and CDR2 FQNEAQ. CDR3 size: 15 residues. The CDR3 is CASSLGETLQETQYF. In nucleotides, the CDR3 is TGTGCCAGCAGCTTAGGGGAGACTCTCCAAGAGACCCAGTACTTC.

This clonotype appeared many times. The chain joins TRBV10-2 to TRBJ2-7; TRBD1 is a possible D gene (6 bases). Trimming stripped 10 bases from V and 4 bases from J, with 14 bases between. Per the germline V gene, CDR1 is WSHSY and CDR2 is SAAADI. There are 12 residues in the CDR3. The CDR3 DNA reads as TGCGCCATTCGGACAGAGCGATACGAGCAGTACTTC. Amino acids: CAIRTERYEQYF.

This clonotype has ten or more counts. Its ends do not fully match the called genes, so a read error is possible. The V call is TRBV2, the J call TRBJ2-4; maybe TRBD2 (6 bases). Germline CDR1 SNHLY, CDR2 FYNNEI. The CDR3 spans 11 residues. In DNA, the CDR3 is TGTGCCAGCAGTATGGAGGGCCCTCTATGTTTC. It translates to CASSMEGPLCF.

This clonotype was seen at least ten times. The gene calls are TRBV4-2 and TRBJ2-7, with a tentative D call TRBD2 (5 bases). The V and J ends lost 4 bases and 0 bases respectively, with 10 bases between them. This CDR3 has 14 amino acids. Germline V gives CDR1 LGHNA, CDR2 YNFKEQ. The CDR3 region has the DNA TGTGCCAGCAGCCCCGTAACTAGCTCCTACGAGCAGTACTTC. This gives the protein CASSPVTSSYEQYF.

V and J are TRBV19 and TRBJ1-5; 7 bases are a match to TRBD1. The V and J ends lost 3 bases and 11 bases, in that order; junction bases with no gene match: 7. There are 13 residues in the CDR3. Germline values: CDR1 LNHDA, CDR2 SQIVND (reference sequence). The CDR3 reads CASSMARGTAQHF. The DNA of the CDR3 is TGTGCCAGTAGTATGGCCAGGGGGACTGCCCAGCATTTT.

This clonotype showed up just once. The rearrangement links TRBV6-1 to TRBJ1-5, with a possible D match to TRBD1 (6 bases). The CDR3 runs to 16 residues. V gave up 6 bases and J gave up 6 bases, with 21 bases separating them. CDR1 is MNHNS and CDR2 is SASEGT in the germline V gene. The CDR3, as DNA: TGTGCCAGCAGACCAGTCGGGCAGGGGTTGGGTCAGCCCCAGCATTTT. Amino acid sequence: CASRPVGQGLGQPQHF.